The T cell receptor (beta chain) described here comes from a study of T-cell reconstitution after alpha-beta-depleted transplantation in children. Findings and caveats of the study: Diversity of TCRbeta at day 60 was high in some patients, arising from surviving recipient T cells and thymic progenitors. Alpha-beta T cells about two months after transplant reportedly derived from several hundred expanded graft clones.

This clonotype was seen ten or more times. Its matching antigen is unknown. Unique molecular identifiers were used to barcode this TCRbeta library. MiXCR, applied by TCRdb to the PCR reads, yields one record per CDR3 protein. Of roughly 280,000 distinct CDR3 sequences in the sample, about 9.9% were seen once. Trimming shortened V by 7 bases and J by 4 bases, and 11 bases separated the two germline ends. Germline V gene lookup returns CDR1 MGHDK and CDR2 SYGVNS. The CDR3 length is 12 residues. This chain connects TRBV25-1 to TRBJ2-7; TRBD2 is a possible D gene (6 bases). Sequencing used peripheral blood, obtained 180 days after TCRalphabeta/CD19-depleted stem cell transplant. The source is a male patient aged 2-15 years who had a stem cell transplant for chronic granulomatous disease, so the T cells may come from the graft donor. The CDR3, as DNA: TGTGCCAGCACCGACGGGGGATACGAGCAGTACTTC. It codes for CASTDGGYEQYF.